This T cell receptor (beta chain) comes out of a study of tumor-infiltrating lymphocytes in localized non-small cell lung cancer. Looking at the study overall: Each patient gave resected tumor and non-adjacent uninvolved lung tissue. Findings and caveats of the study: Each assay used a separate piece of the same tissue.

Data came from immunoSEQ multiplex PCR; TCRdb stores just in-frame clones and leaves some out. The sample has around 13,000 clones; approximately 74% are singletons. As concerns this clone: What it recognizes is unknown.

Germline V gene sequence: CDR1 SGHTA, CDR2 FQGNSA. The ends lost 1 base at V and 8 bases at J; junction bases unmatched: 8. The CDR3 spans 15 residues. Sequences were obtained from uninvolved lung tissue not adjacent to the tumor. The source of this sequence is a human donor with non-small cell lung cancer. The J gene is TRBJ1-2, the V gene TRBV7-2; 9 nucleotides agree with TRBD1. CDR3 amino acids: CASSLGPQGAGGYTF. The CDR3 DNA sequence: TGTGCCAGCAGCTTAGGACCACAGGGGGCTGGCGGCTACACCTTC.